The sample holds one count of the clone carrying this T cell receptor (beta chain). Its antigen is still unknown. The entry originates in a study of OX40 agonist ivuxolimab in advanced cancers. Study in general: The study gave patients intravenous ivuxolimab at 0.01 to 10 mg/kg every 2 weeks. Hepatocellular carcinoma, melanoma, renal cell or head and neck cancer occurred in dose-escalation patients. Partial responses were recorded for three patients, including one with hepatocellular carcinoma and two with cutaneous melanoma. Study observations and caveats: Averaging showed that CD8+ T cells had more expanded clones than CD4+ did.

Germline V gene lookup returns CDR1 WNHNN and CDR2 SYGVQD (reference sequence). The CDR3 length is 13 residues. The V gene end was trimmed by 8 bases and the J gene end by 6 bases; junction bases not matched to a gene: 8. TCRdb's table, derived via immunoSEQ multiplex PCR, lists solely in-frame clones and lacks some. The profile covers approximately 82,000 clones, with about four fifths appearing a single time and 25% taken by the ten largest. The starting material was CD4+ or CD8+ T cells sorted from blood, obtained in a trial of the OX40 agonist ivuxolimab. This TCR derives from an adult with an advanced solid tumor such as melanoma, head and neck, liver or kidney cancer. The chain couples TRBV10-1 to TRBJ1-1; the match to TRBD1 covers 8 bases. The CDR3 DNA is TGCGCCAGCTCAGGACAGGGCTTGGCTGAAGCTTTCTTT. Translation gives CASSGQGLAEAFF.